A single sample gave rise to the 31 T cell receptor beta chains below, sequenced in a study of Graves' ophthalmopathy and Graves' hyperthyroidism. Amplification of the TCR beta CDR3 regions used RNA transcripts (as template). In the first round, RT-PCR was carried out with HTBI primers, and a multiplex PCR formed the second round. MiXCR, applied by TCRdb to the multiplex PCR reads, yields one record per CDR3 protein. Seen here are about 740,000 distinct CDR3 sequences, around 40% observed once, and the top ten hold 44%. The sample comprised peripheral blood. Receptors originate from an adult man with Graves' ophthalmopathy.

Concerning this clonotype: This may stem from a read error, because a much larger clone lies one nucleotide away. This chain uses TRBV15 with TRBJ2-7, with 11 bases lining up with TRBD1. With 1 base clipped from V and 5 bases from J, the junction kept 4 bases outside the gene matches. The CDR3 sequence is 15 residues long. CDR1 is LNHNV, CDR2 YYDKDF, per germline (reference sequence). The CDR3 loop is CATSRGGTGGDEQYF. CDR3 in DNA: TGTGCCACCAGCAGAGGTGGGACAGGGGGAGACGAGCAGTACTTC.

Many counts were recorded for this clonotype. V and J are TRBV6-5 and TRBJ2-7; D is uncertain. The CDR3 runs to 15 residues. Germline values: CDR1 MNHEY, CDR2 SVGAGI. V gave up 0 bases and J gave up 4 bases, with 13 bases separating them. CDR3 sequence (DNA): TGTGCCAGCAGTTACTCGTGGACCCAAGTATACGAGCAGTACTTC. Protein sequence: CASSYSWTQVYEQYF.

The V and J genes are TRBV7-3 and TRBJ2-7; 7 bases line up with TRBD1. Looked up from germline, CDR1 is SGHTA and CDR2 is FQGTGA. The CDR3 consists of 13 residues. Trimming at V came to 5 bases and at J to 5 bases, leaving 6 bases not matched to a gene. As DNA, the CDR3 is TGTGCCAGCAGCCCGGGACAGTTGAACGAGCAGTACTTC. This translates into CASSPGQLNEQYF.

V usage is TRBV7-2 and J usage is TRBJ2-6; D is unresolved. The CDR3 is 16 amino acids. Trimming took 6 bases from V and 0 from J, leaving 12 bases between them. Germline CDR1 SGHTA, CDR2 FQGNSA. This chain's CDR3 is CASSYSVASGANVLTF. CDR3 sequence (DNA): TGTGCCAGCAGTTACTCCGTAGCCTCTGGGGCCAACGTCCTGACTTTC.

This clonotype showed up just a few times. The chain is built from TRBV5-8 and TRBJ1-1; 8 bases fit TRBD1. With 4 bases clipped from V and 4 bases from J, the junction kept 6 bases outside the gene matches. CDR3 length: 14 residues. Germline V gene sequence: CDR1 SGHTS, CDR2 YDEGEE. The CDR3 spells CASSPLTGGTEAFF. The CDR3 DNA follows: TGTGCCAGCAGCCCCCTAACAGGGGGCACTGAAGCTTTCTTT.

This clonotype has just a few counts. The V gene is TRBV7-9, the J gene TRBJ2-5; D is uncertain. Per the germline V gene, CDR1 is SEHNR and CDR2 is FQNEAQ (reference sequence). This CDR3 contains 14 residues. V shed 5 bases and J shed 5 bases, with 15 bases lying between them. The CDR3 region is CASSNDAAVETQYF. CDR3 nucleotides: TGTGCCAGCAGCAATGACGCGGCTGTGGAGACCCAGTACTTC.

With regard to this clonotype: The CDR3 carries no conserved terminal phenylalanine or tryptophan, so it likely arises from a read error. The rearrangement uses TRBV9 and TRBJ2-5, with D maybe TRBD2 (5 bases). The V end was cut by 4 bases, the J end by 5 bases, with 15 bases between. Germline lookup yields CDR1 SGDLS and CDR2 YYNGEE. This CDR3 has 14 residues. The CDR3 region is CASSPLGSAETQYL. The CDR3 DNA is TGTGCCAGCAGCCCACTAGGGAGCGCCGAGACCCAGTACCTC.

This clonotype was counted between two and nine times. The chain joins TRBV7-9 to TRBJ2-7; 10 bases are a match to TRBD2. CDR3 length: 15 amino acids. With 3 bases clipped from V and 4 bases from J, the junction kept 6 bases outside the gene matches. The V gene's germline CDR1 is SEHNR and CDR2 FQNEAQ (reference sequence). The CDR3 DNA is TGTGCCAGCAGCTTGACAGCGGGGGGGCGATACGAGCAGTACTTC. It encodes CASSLTAGGRYEQYF.

As to this clonotype: The final CDR3 position lacks the conserved phenylalanine or tryptophan, pointing to a likely read error. The V gene is TRBV7-3, the J gene TRBJ2-5; the match to TRBD1 covers 7 bases. In germline, CDR1 is SGHTA, CDR2 FQGTGA. After removal of 6 bases from V and 1 base from J, the junction contained 5 bases not matched to a gene. This CDR3 has 14 residues. CDR3 region: CASSQGTVQETQYL. The CDR3, as DNA: TGTGCCAGCAGTCAAGGGACAGTCCAAGAGACCCAGTACTTA.

As for this clonotype: The junction does not match germline at one end; this may be a read error. The chain carries TRBV7-9 and TRBJ2-5; D may match TRBD1 or TRBD2 (5 bases each). The CDR3 sequence is 15 residues long. Germline values: CDR1 SEHNR, CDR2 FQNEAQ (reference sequence). Written as DNA, the CDR3 is TGTGCCAGCAGCTTAAGGCGGTCGGGGCAAGGGACCCAGTACTTC. It codes for CASSLRRSGQGTQYF.

Many counts were recorded for this clonotype. The J gene is TRBJ1-1, the V gene TRBV2, with D possibly being TRBD1 (6 bases). Trimming pared 3 bases from V and 2 bases from J, leaving 13 bases between. Germline V CDR1 and CDR2: SNHLY, FYNNEI. This CDR3 has 15 amino acids. The CDR3: CASSDQGPYNTEAFF. DNA of the CDR3: TGTGCCAGCAGTGACCAGGGGCCCTACAACACTGAAGCTTTCTTT.

In the case of this clonotype: Compared with germline, one end of the junction differs, possibly owing to a read error. This chain uses TRBV25-1 with TRBJ1-3, with D possibly matching TRBD1 (5 bases). The CDR3 contains 17 residues. Germline V gene data show CDR1 as MGHDK and CDR2 as SYGVNS. The CDR3 loop reads CASSHARTHNSGNTTYF. The CDR3 DNA sequence: TGCGCCAGCAGCCATGCGCGGACACACAACTCTGGAAACACCACATATTTT.

Ten or more counts support this clonotype. This sequence joins TRBV2 and TRBJ1-5; 8 nucleotides line up with TRBD1. The V gene's germline CDR1 is SNHLY and CDR2 FYNNEI. V shed 5 bases, J shed 2 bases, and the junction held 2 bases outside the gene matches. This CDR3 spans 14 amino acids. For the CDR3, the DNA is TGTGCCAGCAGTTCAGGGGGCGGCAATCAGCCCCAGCATTTT. As protein: CASSSGGGNQPQHF.

This clonotype was seen at least ten times. This chain links TRBV7-8 with TRBJ1-1, with no clear D. The CDR3 covers 11 residues. Trimming pared 2 bases from V and 7 bases from J, leaving 5 bases between. CDR1 is SGHVS, CDR2 FQNEAQ, per germline. The CDR3 loop is CASSLQYEAFF. The CDR3 coding sequence is TGTGCCAGCAGCTTACAGTATGAAGCTTTCTTT.

With respect to this clonotype: A much larger clonotype is one base distant, so this may be a read error. The chain couples TRBV19 to TRBJ1-5, with D possibly TRBD1 on 5 matching bases. The CDR3 is made up of 16 amino acids. In germline, CDR1 is LNHDA, CDR2 SQIVND (reference sequence). The V and J ends lost 4 bases and 0 bases respectively, with 13 bases between them. CDR3 nucleotides: TGTGCCAGTAGTAGGCGGCGTGGGGGTAGCAATCAGCCCCAGCATTTT. This translates into CASSRRRGGSNQPQHF.

Comment on this clonotype: A read error may produce the germline difference seen at one junction end. The V and J genes are TRBV12-3 or TRBV12-4 and TRBJ1-3, with a tentative D call TRBD1 (5 bases). This CDR3 has 17 amino acids. CDR3 bases: TGTGCCAGCAGTTTAGGGGCAGGGATTAGCTCTGGAGACACCATATATTTT. It is translated as CASSLGAGISSGDTIYF.

This clonotype was observed many times. V usage is TRBV7-2 and J usage is TRBJ2-6; D is undetermined. Trimming left V 1 base short and J 2 bases short, with 9 bases between. This CDR3 has 16 residues. The V gene's germline CDR1 is SGHTA and CDR2 FQGNSA. The CDR3 loop is CASSLDLVAGANVLTF. CDR3 DNA: TGTGCCAGCAGCTTAGACTTGGTTGCTGGGGCCAACGTCCTGACTTTC.

The table lists this clonotype with many counts. DNA of the CDR3: TGTGCCAGCAAGGGCAGCTACGAGCAGTACTTC. Translating it yields CASKGSYEQYF. This rearrangement joins TRBV2 to TRBJ2-7; D is uncertain. The V and J ends lost 7 bases and 3 bases respectively, with 7 bases between them. The CDR3 is 11 residues long. Germline V gives CDR1 SNHLY, CDR2 FYNNEI.

V is TRBV6-5 and J is TRBJ2-7; 7 bases map to TRBD2. The CDR3 is made up of 15 amino acids. V dropped 1 base and J dropped 2; count of bases not matched to a gene: 5. Looked up from germline, CDR1 is MNHEY and CDR2 is SVGAGI. The chain's CDR3 is CASSYLRGRPYEQYF. The CDR3 DNA reads as TGTGCCAGCAGTTACTTGCGGGGGAGACCCTACGAGCAGTACTTC.

The gene calls are TRBV9 and TRBJ2-2; unclear D gene. The CDR3 spans 15 residues. V lost 4 bases to trimming and J lost 4 bases, with 14 bases between them. The germline V gene has CDR1 SGDLS and CDR2 YYNGEE. DNA for the CDR3: TGTGCCAGCAGCTTCCGGGCCCCCACCACCGGGGAGCTGTTTTTT. Protein product: CASSFRAPTTGELFF.

This chain connects TRBV29-1 to TRBJ1-2; 8 bases line up with TRBD1. V lost 6 bases and J lost 4; bases outside the gene matches: 7. Germline values: CDR1 SQVTM, CDR2 ANQGSEA. This CDR3 is built from 13 residues. CDR3 region: CSVFTGTGYGYTF. Written as DNA, the CDR3 is TGCAGCGTCTTTACCGGGACAGGCTATGGCTACACCTTC.

This clonotype occurred once. The chain joins TRBV25-1 to TRBJ2-2; D tentatively fits TRBD1 or TRBD2 (5 bases each). Per the germline V gene, CDR1 is MGHDK and CDR2 is SYGVNS. The germline V and J ends were trimmed by 5 bases and 5 bases, with 21 bases remaining between them. This CDR3 has 17 residues. For the CDR3, the DNA is TGTGCCAGCAGTCCCGGGACGGTGGTGGTTGGAACCGGGGAGCTGTTTTTT. Amino acids: CASSPGTVVVGTGELFF.

This clonotype has at least ten counts. The chain couples TRBV9 to TRBJ2-7, with 8 nucleotides matching TRBD1. This CDR3 region has 14 residues. In germline, CDR1 is SGDLS, CDR2 YYNGEE. The ends lost 0 bases at V and 2 bases at J; junction bases unmatched: 1. This CDR3 reads CASSVGTGPYEQYF. The CDR3, as DNA: TGTGCCAGCAGCGTAGGGACAGGGCCCTACGAGCAGTACTTC.

The rearrangement uses TRBV20-1 and TRBJ1-5; D is uncertain. The CDR3 is made up of 13 amino acids. Germline V gene data show CDR1 as DFQATT and CDR2 as SNEGSKA (reference sequence). The CDR3, as DNA: TGCAGCCAGACATCGAGTGGGTCTCAGCCCCAGCATTTT. Its protein is CSQTSSGSQPQHF.

The genes are TRBV7-9 and TRBJ2-2; 10 bases agree with TRBD2. CDR3 length equals 16 residues. From germline, CDR1 is SEHNR and CDR2 FQNEAQ (reference sequence). V was clipped by 11 bases and J by 5 bases; unmatched bases: 14. The CDR3 sequence: CAWSASGGAETGELFF. The DNA of the CDR3 is TGTGCCTGGAGTGCCAGCGGGGGGGCAGAGACCGGGGAGCTGTTTTTT.

This clonotype was recorded once. A read error may explain this, as a much larger clone is one base away. The chain combines TRBV10-3 with TRBJ1-3; D remains ambiguous. The CDR3 runs to 17 residues. Germline CDR1 ENHRY, CDR2 SYGVKD. The germline V and J ends were trimmed by 0 bases and 2 bases, with 14 bases remaining between them. CDR3 in amino acids: CAISESSAQYPGNTIYF. In nucleotides, the CDR3 is TGTGCCATCAGTGAGTCCTCCGCCCAGTACCCTGGAAACACCATATATTTT.

Comment on this clonotype: This may be a read error, as it is one base from a much larger clone. The genes are TRBV24-1 and TRBJ1-5; D unclear. The CDR3 is 13 amino acids. Trimming stripped 12 bases from V and 6 bases from J, with 17 bases between. Germline V gives CDR1 KGHDR, CDR2 SFDVKD. The CDR3 loop reads CARTRTGGQPQHF. CDR3 DNA sequence: TGTGCCCGCACCCGGACCGGCGGTCAGCCCCAGCATTTT.

This clonotype was seen a handful of times. This chain joins TRBV20-1 and TRBJ2-7; D perhaps matches TRBD1 (6 bases). This CDR3 is 13 amino acids long. From germline, CDR1 is DFQATT and CDR2 SNEGSKA (reference sequence). The germline V and J ends were trimmed by 3 bases and 3 bases, with 12 bases remaining between them. CDR3 amino acids: CSASEDSDYEQYF. In nucleotides, the CDR3 is TGCAGTGCTAGCGAGGACAGTGACTACGAGCAGTACTTC.

This clonotype was picked up a small number of times. The chain carries TRBV10-2 and TRBJ1-6; TRBD1 is a possible D gene (5 bases). Germline V gene lookup returns CDR1 WSHSY and CDR2 SAAADI. Trimming cost V 7 bases and J 0 bases, with 16 bases left between them. The CDR3 runs 17 residues. The CDR3, as DNA: TGCGCCAGCACAATGACAGAAATCCCCTCCTATAATTCACCCCTCCACTTT. Translated: CASTMTEIPSYNSPLHF.

The J gene is TRBJ2-7, the V gene TRBV7-9; TRBD1 matches 9 bases. J lost 5 bases, V lost 5 bases, and 10 bases had no gene match. Germline V lookup: CDR1 SEHNR, CDR2 FQNEAQ (reference sequence). This CDR3 has 15 residues. This CDR3 is CASSVVRDRVNEQYF. Here the CDR3 DNA reads TGTGCCAGCAGCGTAGTTCGGGACAGGGTCAACGAGCAGTACTTC.

This chain links TRBV2 with TRBJ2-7; 12 bases fit TRBD1. V lost 6 bases, J lost 3 bases, and 9 bases stayed unmatched. Per the germline V gene, CDR1 is SNHLY and CDR2 is FYNNEI. The CDR3 loop spans 16 amino acids. The CDR3 loop reads CASSSTGTGGGYEQYF. For the CDR3, the DNA is TGTGCCAGCAGCTCAACCGGGACAGGGGGCGGCTACGAGCAGTACTTC. Full variable domain (remainder filled in from reference TRBV2 and TRBJ2-7): EPEVTQTPSHQVTQMGQEVILRCVPISNHLYFYWYRQILGQKVEFLVSFYNNEISEKSEIFDDQFSVERPDGSNFTLKIRSTKLEDSAMYFCASSSTGTGGGYEQYFGPGTRLTVT.